The 13 T cell receptor beta chains below come from one sample, sequenced in a study of blood T cell repertoires in COVID-19. Clones were sequenced by immunoSEQ multiplex PCR, and TCRdb holds only the in-frame ones, with some missing. The sample has a few hundred thousand clones, approximately 89% seen once. Sequencing was done on a sample of peripheral blood. The receptors come from a woman aged 25 to 39 with COVID-19, enrolled during active disease.

The chain joins TRBV5-5 to TRBJ1-2, with a weak D call TRBD1 (5 bases). Per the germline V gene, CDR1 is SGHKS and CDR2 is YYEKEE (reference sequence). The length of the CDR3 is 14 residues. Trimming stripped 10 bases from V and 2 bases from J, with 18 bases between. The CDR3 DNA sequence: TGTGCCTCCGGTCCGCAGGGCGGAAACTATGGCTACACCTTC. Translating gives CASGPQGGNYGYTF.

The chain employs TRBV2 and TRBJ1-2; D may be TRBD1 (6 bases). The CDR3 is made up of 15 amino acids. Germline CDR1 is SNHLY and CDR2 is FYNNEI. Trimming removed 3 bases from V and 4 bases from J, with 15 bases in between. For the CDR3, the DNA is TGTGCCAGCAGTGAGGTCCAGGGGAGTATCTATGGCTACACCTTC. Encoded protein: CASSEVQGSIYGYTF.

CDR3 in amino acids: CASSLASNYNEQFF. The CDR3 bases are TGTGCCAGCAGCTTGGCTAGCAACTACAATGAGCAGTTCTTC. The chain is built from TRBV5-4 and TRBJ2-1, with TRBD2 as a possible D gene (5 bases). In germline, CDR1 is SGHNT, CDR2 YYREEE (reference sequence). Deletions cut 0 bases from V and 3 bases from J, with 7 bases between. This CDR3 region has 14 residues.

This rearrangement joins TRBV11-3 to TRBJ2-1; 8 bases line up with TRBD2. From germline, CDR1 is SGHNT and CDR2 YENEEA. The CDR3 loop spans 14 amino acids. The trim removed 1 base at V and 8 bases at J, leaving 4 bases unmatched. The CDR3 protein is CASSLVASGYEQFF. In DNA, the CDR3 is TGTGCCAGCAGCTTAGTAGCTAGCGGGTATGAGCAGTTCTTC.

The chain couples TRBV6-2 or TRBV6-3 to TRBJ2-2; TRBD2 matches 7 bases. The germline CDR1 and CDR2 sequences are MNHEY and SVGEGT. This CDR3 has 15 residues. The J segment lost 6 bases and the V segment lost 2 bases, leaving 6 bases of the junction unmatched. The CDR3 sequence is CASSYAGVSAGELFF. The CDR3 DNA is TGTGCCAGCAGTTACGCGGGAGTGAGCGCCGGGGAGCTGTTTTTT.

Of note for this clone: Other nucleotide sequences in the sample specify the same CDR3. The rearrangement links TRBV5-4 to TRBJ2-3; D unresolved. V was shortened by 0 bases and J by 6 bases, with 5 bases between the two germline ends. Germline CDR1 SGHNT, CDR2 YYREEE (reference sequence). This CDR3 is 12 amino acids long. The CDR3 region has the DNA TGTGCCAGCAGCTTGGACACGGATACGCAGTATTTT. Translated, it gives CASSLDTDTQYF.

The chain employs TRBV14 and TRBJ2-2, with unresolved D. The CDR3 spans 13 residues. Germline loops: CDR1 SGHDN, CDR2 FVKESK. Trimming took off 0 bases at V and 6 bases at J, with 5 bases between the two ends. CDR3 nucleotide sequence: TGTGCCAGCAGCCAAGATCTGTCCGGGGAGCTGTTTTTT. Residues: CASSQDLSGELFF.

The rearrangement links TRBV4-1 to TRBJ2-3, with 8 nucleotides matching TRBD2. Germline values: CDR1 MGHRA, CDR2 YSYEKL. This CDR3 region has 17 residues. Trimming at V came to 3 bases and at J to 3 bases, leaving 11 bases not matched to a gene. As DNA, the CDR3 is TGCGCCAGCAGCCACCCACCCAACGGGAGGGATACAGATACGCAGTATTTT. As protein: CASSHPPNGRDTDTQYF.

The chain employs TRBV11-3 and TRBJ2-1; 8 bases are shared with TRBD2. Trimming removed 5 bases from V and 4 bases from J; junction bases left unmatched: 4. The CDR3 has 14 residues. The germline V gene has CDR1 SGHNT and CDR2 YENEEA. CDR3 nucleotide sequence: TGTGCCAGCAGCCAACTAGCGGTATACAATGAGCAGTTCTTC. Translation gives CASSQLAVYNEQFF.

The chain combines TRBV5-1 with TRBJ2-1; 14 nucleotides line up with TRBD2. This CDR3 has 19 residues. After removal of 1 base from V and 2 bases from J, the junction contained 8 bases not matched to a gene. Per the germline V gene, CDR1 is SGHRS and CDR2 is YFSETQ. CDR3 coding DNA: TGCGCCAGCAGCTTGTTAGGGACTAGCGGGAGAGGCACCTACAATGAGCAGTTCTTC. This translates into CASSLLGTSGRGTYNEQFF. The whole variable domain, remainder taken from reference TRBV5-1 and TRBJ2-1, is KAGVTQTPRYLIKTRGQQVTLSCSPISGHRSVSWYQQTPGQGLQFLFEYFSETQRNKGNFPGRFSGRQFSNSRSEMNVSTLELGDSALYLCASSLLGTSGRGTYNEQFFGPGTRLTVL.

The CDR3 DNA follows: TGTGCCAGCAGCTTAGCGGGGGCCCGTGACACTGAAGCTTTCTTT. Amino acids: CASSLAGARDTEAFF. The V and J genes are TRBV7-9 and TRBJ1-1, with a tentative D call TRBD1 (6 bases). Germline loops: CDR1 SEHNR, CDR2 FQNEAQ (reference sequence). V dropped 0 bases and J dropped 3 bases, with 11 bases sitting between them. The CDR3 consists of 15 residues.

V and J are TRBV19 and TRBJ1-3; D is undetermined. V gave up 7 bases and J gave up 0 bases, with 16 bases separating them. The CDR3 consists of 16 residues. Germline V CDR1 and CDR2: LNHDA, SQIVND (reference sequence). CDR3 sequence: CASKDAGRHSGNTIYF. The DNA for the CDR3 is TGTGCCAGTAAGGATGCGGGCAGACACTCTGGAAACACCATATATTTT.

The chain carries TRBV5-6 and TRBJ1-3; a weak D match, TRBD1 (6 bases). V shed 2 bases and J shed 0 bases, with 9 bases lying between them. The CDR3 is 15 residues long. Germline-derived CDR1 and CDR2 are SGHDT and YYEEEE. CDR3 region: CASSFPGHSGNTIYF. For the CDR3, the DNA is TGTGCCAGCAGCTTCCCGGGACACTCTGGAAACACCATATATTTT.